This T cell receptor beta chain was recovered during a study of T cells in Graves' hyperthyroidism and ophthalmopathy (dated by TCRdb to the late 2010s). As for the study more broadly: Peripheral blood samples were taken at the time of initial diagnosis, prior to any treatment. TCR V-J signatures able to tell the groups apart were searched for in a discovery cohort of 90 to 100 patients, of whom 40 to 45 had Graves' ophthalmopathy and roughly 59 had stable Graves' hyperthyroidism. An independent validation cohort of under 20 hyperthyroidism patients and 17 patients who later progressed to ophthalmopathy tested prospective prediction of ophthalmopathy. The 95 to 100 discovery patients were randomly divided into training and test sets at a 7:3 ratio. In several Graves' hyperthyroidism patients, the study also compared T-cell repertoires from thyroid tissue with T-cell repertoires from blood. Following sampling, methimazole starting at 30 mg daily was given to hyperthyroidism patients, and high-dose intravenous methylprednisolone was given to ophthalmopathy patients. According to the paper, TCR Vbeta CDR3 sequencing was carried out on around 140 peripheral blood samples, which came from approximately 43 ophthalmopathy, 80 or so hyperthyroidism and approximately 17 progressor patients.

Regarding this clonotype: It has no known antigen specificity. Qualities for individual bases were not recorded, and no much larger clone is one base off.

Amplification of TCR beta CDR3 regions was carried out from RNA transcripts. The TCR CDR3 was subjected to a first round of RT-PCR using the HTBI primer set and the Qiagen OneStep RT-PCR kit. Libraries were constructed in a second round of multiplex PCR, after which size selection and purification were performed. Libraries were sequenced paired-end with 100 bp reads on an Illumina HiSeq2000. The paper's processing steps were these. SOAPnuke was used to process the raw data, removing reads that contained adapters or uncalled bases, had a mean Phred below 15, or lacked an exact match to the constant primer or identifier. High-quality paired reads were merged using COPE v1.2.5, and each unique nucleotide sequence was defined as a clonotype. MiTCR v1.1 was used to align the clonotypes against IMGT TRBV, TRBD and TRBJ reference segments. Analysis was restricted to V-J combinations with a frequency above 0.0001, which covered approximately 99% of repertoires. A TCS score was defined as the ratio of F50 (clonal expansion) to E x V (chaos), with BLOSUM62-based TCRdist applied between CDR3 peptides within each V-J. Welch's t-statistics and random forest reduced several hundred V-J features to some 14, which were used in a naive Bayes classifier (R e1071). TCRdb reanalyzed the raw reads on its own, using fastp at Q25 for trimming and MiXCR for clone calling, and kept in-frame beta chains. Each record represents a unique CDR3 protein, reported with the most common genes and DNA among its rows. These V and J calls are TCRdb output, not the study's own analysis. Counted in this sample were 500,000 to 600,000 distinct CDR3 sequences; roughly 17% of them appeared once. About 20% of the sample belongs to the ten largest clones.

A patient counted as having stable Graves' hyperthyroidism if no progression to ophthalmopathy occurred over 18 months of follow-up. Hyperthyroidism patients were aged 18 to 65 years and newly diagnosed, with disease duration of less than 2 months. Any patient with an uncontrolled infection, another autoimmune disease, pregnancy or lactation was excluded. Clinical symptoms, serum thyroxine and TRAb, thyroid ultrasound, and orbital computed tomography formed the basis for the diagnoses. Ficoll-Paque density gradient centrifugation was used to isolate PBMCs from around 9.1 ml of fresh peripheral blood. Total RNA was extracted with Trizol reagent, and quality was checked on an Agilent 2100 Bioanalyzer. Findings and caveats that apply to the study as a whole: Blood samples also contained most of the expanded thyroid clonotypes (frequency above 0.001), which suggests that blood repertoires may reflect thyroid immune responses. In validation, progression to ophthalmopathy was predicted by the model with about 70% sensitivity and just over 72% specificity, a median of about 6 months before onset. A 13 V-J signature model separated ophthalmopathy from stable hyperthyroidism, with over 85% sensitivity and about 81% specificity in cross-validation and 80%/75% in testing. No statistical method was used to fix the sample size in advance, and group allocation was not hidden from the investigators.

This TCR was sampled from a woman aged 18-29 years with Graves' hyperthyroidism. Specimen: blood.

CDR3 protein: CASSLDEGLETQYF. At the DNA level, the sequence is TGTGCCAGCAGCTTAGATGAAGGGTTGGAGACCCAGTACTTC. The rearranged chain carries TRBV7-9 and TRBJ2-5, with no confidently assigned D gene. Taken from the germline V gene (reference sequence), the CDR1 and CDR2 loops are SEHNR and FQNEAQ. The CDR3 numbers 14 residues from cysteine through phenylalanine. The entry retains the CDR3 DNA only, 42 bases that are in frame from base 1. V sheds 1 base and J sheds 5 bases, leaving 11 bases between their ends.